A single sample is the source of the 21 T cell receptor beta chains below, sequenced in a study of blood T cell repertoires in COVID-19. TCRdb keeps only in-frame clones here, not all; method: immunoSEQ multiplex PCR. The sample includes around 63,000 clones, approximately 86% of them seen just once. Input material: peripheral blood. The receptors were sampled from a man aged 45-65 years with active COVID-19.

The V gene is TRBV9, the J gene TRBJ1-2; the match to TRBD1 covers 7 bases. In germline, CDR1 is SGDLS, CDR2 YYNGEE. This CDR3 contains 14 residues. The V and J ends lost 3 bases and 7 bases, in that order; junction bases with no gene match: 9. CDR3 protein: CASSGEGAWAGYTF. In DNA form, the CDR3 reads TGTGCCAGCAGCGGAGAGGGGGCCTGGGCTGGCTACACCTTC.

CDR3 in DNA: TGTGCCAGCAGCCAAGAAACCCGAGCCCGATCCTACGAGCAGTACTTC. It translates to CASSQETRARSYEQYF. The V gene is TRBV3-1 (or the pseudogene TRBV3-2), the J gene TRBJ2-7; D gene uncertain. The CDR3 runs 16 residues. V lost 0 bases, J lost 1 base, and 13 bases lay in between. The germline gives CDR1 LGHDT, CDR2 YNNKEL (reference sequence).

The CDR3 sequence: CASSLLGGEETQYF. DNA of the CDR3: TGTGCCAGCAGCTTATTGGGGGGGGAAGAGACCCAGTACTTC. V gene TRBV7-7 combines with J gene TRBJ2-5; the match to TRBD2 covers 7 bases. V shed 2 bases and J 3 bases; nucleotides not matched to a gene: 3. The germline CDR1 and CDR2 sequences are SSHAT and FNYEAQ (reference sequence). The CDR3 sequence is 14 residues long.

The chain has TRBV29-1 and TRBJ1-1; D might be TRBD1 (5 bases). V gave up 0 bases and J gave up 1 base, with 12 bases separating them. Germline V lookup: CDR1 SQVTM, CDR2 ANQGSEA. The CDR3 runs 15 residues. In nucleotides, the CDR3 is TGCAGCGTTGAAGATCCAGACAGCGCGAACACTGAAGCTTTCTTT. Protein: CSVEDPDSANTEAFF.

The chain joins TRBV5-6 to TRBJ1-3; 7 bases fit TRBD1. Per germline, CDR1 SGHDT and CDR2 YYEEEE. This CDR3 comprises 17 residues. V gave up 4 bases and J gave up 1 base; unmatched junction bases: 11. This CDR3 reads CASSHVTGSGSGNTIYF. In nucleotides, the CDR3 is TGTGCCAGCAGCCATGTGACAGGGTCGGGATCTGGAAACACCATATATTTT.

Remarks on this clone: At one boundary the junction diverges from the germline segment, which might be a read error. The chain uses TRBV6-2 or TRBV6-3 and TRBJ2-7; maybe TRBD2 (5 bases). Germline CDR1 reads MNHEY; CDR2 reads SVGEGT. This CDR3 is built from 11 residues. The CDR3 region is CASSYPEALDF. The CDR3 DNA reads TGTGCCAGCAGTTACCCGGAGGCGTTGGACTTC.

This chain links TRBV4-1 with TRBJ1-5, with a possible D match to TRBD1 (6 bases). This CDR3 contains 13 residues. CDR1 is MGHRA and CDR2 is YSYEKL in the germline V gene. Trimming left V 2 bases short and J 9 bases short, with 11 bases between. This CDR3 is CASSQSQTGPQHF. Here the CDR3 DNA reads TGCGCCAGCAGCCAATCTCAGACAGGGCCCCAGCATTTT.

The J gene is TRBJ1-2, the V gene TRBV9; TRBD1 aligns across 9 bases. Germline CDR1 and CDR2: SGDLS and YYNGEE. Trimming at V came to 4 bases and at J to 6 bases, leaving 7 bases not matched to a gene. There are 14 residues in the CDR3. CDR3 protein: CASSLNRGRDGYTF. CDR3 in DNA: TGTGCCAGCAGCCTCAACAGGGGGCGGGATGGCTACACCTTC.

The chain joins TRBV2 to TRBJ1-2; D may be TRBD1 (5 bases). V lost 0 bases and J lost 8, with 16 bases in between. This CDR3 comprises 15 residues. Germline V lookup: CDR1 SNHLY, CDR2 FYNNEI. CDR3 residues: CASSEAGPLSLGYTF. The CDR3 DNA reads TGTGCCAGCAGTGAAGCGGGGCCACTTTCTTTGGGCTACACCTTC.

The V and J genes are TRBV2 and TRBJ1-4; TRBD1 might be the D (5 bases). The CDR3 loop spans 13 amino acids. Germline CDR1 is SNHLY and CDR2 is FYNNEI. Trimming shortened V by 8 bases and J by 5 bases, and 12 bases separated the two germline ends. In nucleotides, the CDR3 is TGTGCCAGCGTCCGACAGAACAATGAAAAACTGTTTTTT. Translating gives CASVRQNNEKLFF. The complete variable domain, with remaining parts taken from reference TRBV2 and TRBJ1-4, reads EPEVTQTPSHQVTQMGQEVILRCVPISNHLYFYWYRQILGQKVEFLVSFYNNEISEKSEIFDDQFSVERPDGSNFTLKIRSTKLEDSAMYFCASVRQNNEKLFFGSGTQLSVL.

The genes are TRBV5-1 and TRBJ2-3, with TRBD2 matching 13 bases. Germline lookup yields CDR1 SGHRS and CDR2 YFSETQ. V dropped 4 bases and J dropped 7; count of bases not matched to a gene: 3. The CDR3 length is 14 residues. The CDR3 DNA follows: TGCGCCAGCAGCAGGACTAGCGGGGGATATACGCAGTATTTT. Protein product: CASSRTSGGYTQYF. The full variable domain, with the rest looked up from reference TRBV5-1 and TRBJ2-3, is KAGVTQTPRYLIKTRGQQVTLSCSPISGHRSVSWYQQTPGQGLQFLFEYFSETQRNKGNFPGRFSGRQFSNSRSEMNVSTLELGDSALYLCASSRTSGGYTQYFGPGTRLTVL.

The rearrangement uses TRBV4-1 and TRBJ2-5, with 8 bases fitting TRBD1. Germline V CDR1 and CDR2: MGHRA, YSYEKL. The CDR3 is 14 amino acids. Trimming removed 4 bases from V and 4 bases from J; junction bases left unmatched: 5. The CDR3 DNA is TGCGCCAGCAGCCCTCAGGGGGCGAGAGAGACCCAGTACTTC. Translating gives CASSPQGARETQYF.

CDR3 protein: CASSPGGIQYF. CDR3 DNA sequence: TGTGCCAGCAGCCCCGGAGGAATTCAGTACTTC. This chain uses TRBV9 with TRBJ2-4, with a possible D match to TRBD2 (5 bases). The germline V gene encodes CDR1 SGDLS and CDR2 YYNGEE. This CDR3 has 11 residues. With 4 bases removed from V and 10 bases from J, the gap between germline ends came to 9 bases. Filled out from reference TRBV9 and TRBJ2-4, the complete variable domain reads DSGVTQTPKHLITATGQRVTLRCSPRSGDLSVYWYQQSLDQGLQFLIQYYNGEERAKGNILERFSAQQFPDLHSELNLSSLELGDSALYFCASSPGGIQYFGAGTRLSVL.

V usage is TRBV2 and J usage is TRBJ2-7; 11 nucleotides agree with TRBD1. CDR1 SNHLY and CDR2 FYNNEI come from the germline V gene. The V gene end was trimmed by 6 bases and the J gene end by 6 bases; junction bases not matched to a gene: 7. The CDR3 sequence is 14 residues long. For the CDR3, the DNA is TGTGCCAGCAGCGACCCGGGACAGGGGGGCGAGCAGTACTTC. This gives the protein CASSDPGQGGEQYF.

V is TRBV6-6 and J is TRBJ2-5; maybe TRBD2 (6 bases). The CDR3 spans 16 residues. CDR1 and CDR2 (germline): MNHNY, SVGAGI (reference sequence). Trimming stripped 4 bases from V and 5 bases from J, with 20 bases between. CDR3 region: CASSCYRGLCDETQYF. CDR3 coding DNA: TGTGCCAGCAGTTGCTACCGAGGACTATGCGACGAGACCCAGTACTTC.

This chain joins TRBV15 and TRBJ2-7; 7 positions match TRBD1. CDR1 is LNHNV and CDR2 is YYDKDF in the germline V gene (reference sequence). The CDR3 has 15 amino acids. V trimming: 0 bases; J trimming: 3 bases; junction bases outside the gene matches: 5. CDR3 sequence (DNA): TGTGCCACCAGCAGAGATCGGGACAGCTTCTACGAGCAGTACTTC. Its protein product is CATSRDRDSFYEQYF.

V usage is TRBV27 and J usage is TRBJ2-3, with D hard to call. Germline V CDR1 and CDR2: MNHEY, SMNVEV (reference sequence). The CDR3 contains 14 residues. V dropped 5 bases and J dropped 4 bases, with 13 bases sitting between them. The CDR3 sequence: CASSTSVTPDTQYF. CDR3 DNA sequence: TGTGCCAGCAGTACCAGTGTTACCCCAGATACGCAGTATTTT.

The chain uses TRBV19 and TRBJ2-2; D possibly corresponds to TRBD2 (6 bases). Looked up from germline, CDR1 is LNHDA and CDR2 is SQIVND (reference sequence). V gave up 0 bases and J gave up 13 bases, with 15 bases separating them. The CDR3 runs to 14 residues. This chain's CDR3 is CASSIDDGRRGLFF. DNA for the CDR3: TGTGCCAGTAGTATAGATGATGGCAGGAGGGGGCTGTTTTTT.

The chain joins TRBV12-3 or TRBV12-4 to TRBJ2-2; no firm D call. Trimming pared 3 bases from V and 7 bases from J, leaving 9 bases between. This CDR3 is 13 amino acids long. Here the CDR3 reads CASSLTGFGELFF. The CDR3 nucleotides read TGTGCCAGCAGTTTGACCGGGTTCGGGGAGCTGTTTTTT.

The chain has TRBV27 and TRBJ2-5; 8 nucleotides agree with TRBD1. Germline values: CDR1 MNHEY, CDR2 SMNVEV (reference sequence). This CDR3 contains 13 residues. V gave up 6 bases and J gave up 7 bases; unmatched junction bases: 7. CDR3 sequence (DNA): TGTGCCAGCAGGCAGGACAGGGCTAGGACCCAGTACTTC. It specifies CASRQDRARTQYF.

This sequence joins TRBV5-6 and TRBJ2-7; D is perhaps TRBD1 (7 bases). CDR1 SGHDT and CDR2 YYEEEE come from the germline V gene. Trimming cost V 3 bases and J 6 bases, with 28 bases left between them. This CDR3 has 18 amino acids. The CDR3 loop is CASSSEGGKQGMLGEQYF. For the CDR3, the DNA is TGTGCCAGCAGCTCTGAGGGGGGAAAACAGGGGATGTTGGGCGAGCAGTACTTC.